The clone carrying this T cell receptor (beta chain) has a handful of counts. Its antigen is not known. The data belong to a study of CD8+CD57+ T cells in acquired aplastic anemia. Patients chosen for sequencing had shown CD8+CD57+ cell expansion by flow cytometry. The use of genomic DNA as template underpinned the TCR beta VDJ and CDR3 profiling. TCRdb used MiXCR to reprocess the reads, holding one entry per CDR3 protein. The sample shows hundreds of thousands of distinct CDR3 sequences, around 32% of them seen only once. General study results and limits: Patients had about 31 CD8+ CDR3 sequences in common with controls (the shared set).

The germline V gene encodes CDR1 SGHAT and CDR2 FQNNGV. This CDR3 spans 14 amino acids. V lost 6 bases and J lost 5; bases outside the gene matches: 7. This receptor was taken from a human donor with aplastic anemia. What was sequenced was sorted CD4+, CD8+, or CD8+CD57+ T cells (not recorded which) from PBMCs. The gene calls are TRBV11-2 and TRBJ2-1, with 7 bases fitting TRBD1. The CDR3 DNA is TGTGCCAGCAGTCTTGACAGGGACGACAATGAGCAGTTCTTC. This codes for CASSLDRDDNEQFF.